These 26 T cell receptor beta chains came from one sample sequenced in a study of T cell responses to AZD1222 COVID-19 vaccine (dated by TCRdb to the early 2020s). Receptor amplification or capture employed the immunoSEQ multiplex PCR assay. TCRdb re-hosts the immuneACCESS table, in-frame sequences only. Its copies lack some clones; in the studies checked, an unresolved V gene accounts for under half of them, and the cause for the rest is not known. Within this sample are about 130,000 clones, with over 75% of them counted one time only. The top ten clonotypes cover roughly 3% of the sample. The time point label on this specimen signifies: baseline before first vaccination. Sample: peripheral blood, taken on day 0 of AZD1222 vaccination. The origin of the receptors is an adult in good health.

The rearrangement joins TRBV10-1 to TRBJ2-7, with D tentatively TRBD1 (6 bases). CDR3 length equals 15 residues. Germline CDR1 and CDR2: WNHNN and SYGVQD (reference sequence). Trimming shortened V by 0 bases and J by 4 bases, and 13 bases separated the two germline ends. CDR3 sequence (DNA): TGCGCCAGCAGTGAGTCGGGCAGGGGCTGGTACGAGCAGTACTTC. This codes for CASSESGRGWYEQYF.

This clone was found once. The V call is TRBV5-4, the J call TRBJ2-2; D is unclear. This CDR3 is built from 14 residues. Germline CDR1 SGHNT, CDR2 YYREEE (reference sequence). Trimming took 1 base from V and 1 from J, leaving 5 bases between them. The CDR3 region is CASSLKVNTGELFF. CDR3 DNA: TGTGCCAGCAGCTTGAAGGTGAACACCGGGGAGCTGTTTTTT.

The J gene is TRBJ1-1, the V gene TRBV5-1; 10 bases map to TRBD1. J gave up 10 bases and V 4 bases, and 4 bases lay outside the gene matches. CDR1 and CDR2 (germline): SGHRS, YFSETQ. The CDR3 totals 12 residues. CDR3 in amino acids: CASSPGTGAAFF. CDR3 DNA sequence: TGCGCCAGCAGCCCTGGGACAGGGGCAGCTTTCTTT.

This clone has just one count. V gene TRBV12-3 or TRBV12-4 combines with J gene TRBJ1-2; TRBD1 might be the D (6 bases). The CDR3 covers 13 residues. Trimming stripped 3 bases from V and 7 bases from J, with 12 bases between. The CDR3 DNA sequence: TGTGCCAGCAGTTTCCAGGGGTACAGTGGCTACACCTTC. This sequence encodes CASSFQGYSGYTF.

Written as DNA, the CDR3 is TGTGCTAGTGGGGATATGGACGGAACCACTGAAGCTTTCTTT. This encodes CASGDMDGTTEAFF. The V call is TRBV12-5, the J call TRBJ1-1, with D unclear. This CDR3 has 14 amino acids. Trimming stripped 6 bases from V and 4 bases from J, with 15 bases between. Germline lookup yields CDR1 LGHNT and CDR2 FRNRAP.

V usage is TRBV6-4 and J usage is TRBJ1-3, with 7 bases aligning to TRBD1. The CDR3 length is 22 residues. CDR1 MRHNA and CDR2 SNTAGT come from the germline V gene. V lost 2 bases to trimming and J lost 0 bases; unmatched junction nucleotides: 22. The chain's CDR3 is CASSDPTFFALGTASSGNTIYF. CDR3 in DNA: TGTGCCAGCAGTGACCCTACATTCTTTGCCTTAGGGACAGCGAGCTCTGGAAACACCATATATTTT.

The chain links TRBV29-1 to TRBJ2-2, with 10 bases fitting TRBD1. This CDR3 spans 16 amino acids. J was trimmed by 5 bases and V by 7 bases; bases with no gene match: 13. The germline V gene has CDR1 SQVTM and CDR2 ANQGSEA. CDR3 bases: TGCAGCGGGGACAGGGGCGAAAACAATATGACCGGGGAGCTGTTTTTT. Translated: CSGDRGENNMTGELFF.

V and J are TRBV7-3 and TRBJ2-1; D might be TRBD1 (6 bases). Looked up from germline, CDR1 is SGHTA and CDR2 is FQGTGA. V lost 5 bases and J 4 bases, leaving 15 bases between the germline ends. The CDR3 loop spans 15 amino acids. CDR3 residues: CASSVSGDGYNEQFF. CDR3 bases: TGTGCCAGCAGCGTTTCAGGGGATGGATACAATGAGCAGTTCTTC.

The chain employs TRBV27 and TRBJ1-5; maybe TRBD1 (6 bases). Per the germline V gene, CDR1 is MNHEY and CDR2 is SMNVEV (reference sequence). Trimming removed 5 bases at V and 0 bases at J, with 14 bases between. This CDR3 is 16 amino acids long. The CDR3 loop reads CASSPRGGDSNQPQHF. CDR3 in DNA: TGTGCCAGCAGTCCTAGAGGGGGGGATAGCAATCAGCCCCAGCATTTT.

This clone is a singleton in its sample. The chain joins TRBV25-1 to TRBJ1-2, with TRBD1 identical over 8 bases. The CDR3 contains 15 residues. Germline trimming cut 1 base from V and 4 bases from J; bases unmatched to any gene: 5. Germline V lookup: CDR1 MGHDK, CDR2 SYGVNS. The CDR3 DNA reads TGTGCCAGCAGTGAATTGGACAGGGATGTCTATGGCTACACCTTC. The encoded protein is CASSELDRDVYGYTF.

The CDR3 DNA is TGCAGCGTTAACAGGGACGGCTACACCTTC. Translation gives CSVNRDGYTF. The chain carries TRBV29-1 and TRBJ1-2; D perhaps matches TRBD1 (6 bases). The germline V gene encodes CDR1 SQVTM and CDR2 ANQGSEA. V gave up 5 bases and J gave up 8 bases, with 9 bases separating them. The CDR3 has 10 residues.

Only one count was recorded for this clone. The chain uses TRBV19 and TRBJ1-1; TRBD1 might be the D (5 bases). CDR1 LNHDA and CDR2 SQIVND come from the germline V gene (reference sequence). V dropped 10 bases and J dropped 5 bases, with 14 bases sitting between them. The CDR3 totals 12 residues. The CDR3 loop is CATYAGQTEAFF. The CDR3 nucleotides are TGTGCCACCTATGCGGGGCAGACTGAAGCTTTCTTT.

V gene TRBV7-2 combines with J gene TRBJ2-1; D gene uncertain. Per the germline V gene, CDR1 is SGHTA and CDR2 is FQGNSA. Trimming pared 6 bases from V and 0 bases from J, leaving 9 bases between. The CDR3 runs 14 residues. CDR3 sequence: CASRPASSYNEQFF. The DNA of the CDR3 is TGTGCCAGCAGGCCAGCTAGCTCCTACAATGAGCAGTTCTTC.

The CDR3 spells CASSQDISGELFF. CDR3 nucleotides: TGTGCCAGCAGCCAAGATATATCGGGGGAGCTGTTTTTT. V gene TRBV14 combines with J gene TRBJ2-2; D uncertain. CDR1 SGHDN and CDR2 FVKESK come from the germline V gene. CDR3 size: 13 residues. V gave up 0 bases and J gave up 8 bases, with 7 bases separating them.

The J gene is TRBJ2-3, the V gene TRBV5-6; 7 positions match TRBD2. The CDR3 runs 16 residues. Germline CDR1 SGHDT, CDR2 YYEEEE. V lost 3 bases to trimming and J lost 0 bases; unmatched junction nucleotides: 7. The CDR3 sequence: CASSSPGLLSTDTQYF. CDR3 coding DNA: TGTGCCAGCAGCTCGCCGGGACTACTTAGCACAGATACGCAGTATTTT. The whole variable domain, filled in from reference TRBV5-6 and TRBJ2-3, reads DAGVTQSPTHLIKTRGQQVTLRCSPKSGHDTVSWYQQALGQGPQFIFQYYEEEERQRGNFPDRFSGHQFPNYSSELNVNALLLGDSALYLCASSSPGLLSTDTQYFGPGTRLTVL.

The chain employs TRBV5-6 and TRBJ1-2, with 8 bases that match TRBD1. V trimming: 0 bases; J trimming: 4 bases; junction bases outside the gene matches: 8. The CDR3 extends over 16 amino acids. Germline V gene data show CDR1 as SGHDT and CDR2 as YYEEEE. CDR3 coding DNA: TGTGCCAGCAGCTTGGATCGGACAGGGCCGGTCTATGGCTACACCTTC. Protein: CASSLDRTGPVYGYTF.

V and J are TRBV2 and TRBJ1-1; the D is unclear. Germline V gene sequence: CDR1 SNHLY, CDR2 FYNNEI. The CDR3 runs to 14 residues. The germline V and J ends were trimmed by 8 bases and 8 bases, with 21 bases remaining between them. In DNA, the CDR3 is TGTGCCAGCTCCTCGGACCGCAGCGCCCGAGAAGCTTTCTTT. It translates to CASSSDRSAREAFF.

The chain links TRBV2 to TRBJ1-1; TRBD1 is a possible D gene (5 bases). CDR3 size: 15 residues. The V gene's germline CDR1 is SNHLY and CDR2 FYNNEI. V shed 4 bases and J shed 0 bases, with 12 bases lying between them. Here the CDR3 reads CASSGQGVMNTEAFF. The CDR3 region has the DNA TGTGCCAGCAGTGGGCAGGGAGTTATGAACACTGAAGCTTTCTTT.

The chain links TRBV27 to TRBJ1-2; D not resolved. Germline assignment: CDR1 MNHEY and CDR2 SMNVEV (reference sequence). The CDR3 contains 12 residues. V dropped 5 bases and J dropped 7 bases, with 11 bases sitting between them. The CDR3 nucleotides read TGTGCCAGCAGTCAGCTTGGTGGTGGCTACACCTTC. Its translation is CASSQLGGGYTF.

The chain couples TRBV7-9 to TRBJ1-1; the D gene is possibly TRBD1 (5 bases). Germline CDR1 and CDR2: SEHNR and FQNEAQ (reference sequence). V gave up 5 bases and J gave up 5 bases, with 12 bases separating them. This CDR3 contains 13 residues. CDR3 bases: TGTGCCAGCAGCGTCCAGGGAGGGACTGAAGCTTTCTTT. Its protein is CASSVQGGTEAFF.

The chain is built from TRBV19 and TRBJ1-2, with TRBD1 matching over 7 bases. CDR1 is LNHDA, CDR2 SQIVND, per germline (reference sequence). V shed 8 bases and J 8 bases; nucleotides not matched to a gene: 11. The CDR3 sequence is 13 residues long. CDR3 amino acids: CASGQVFLVGYTF. The CDR3 nucleotides are TGTGCCAGTGGACAGGTGTTCTTGGTGGGCTACACCTTC.

The chain uses TRBV2 and TRBJ2-1; TRBD2 aligns across 10 bases. Germline V gene lookup returns CDR1 SNHLY and CDR2 FYNNEI. This CDR3 has 15 amino acids. With V trimmed by 9 bases and J by 4 bases, 9 bases remained unmatched. For the CDR3, the DNA is TGTGCCAGATCTACGCTAGCGGGAGCGTACAATGAGCAGTTCTTC. This sequence encodes CARSTLAGAYNEQFF.

The chain joins TRBV4-1 to TRBJ1-2; TRBD1 matches 7 bases. The germline V gene encodes CDR1 MGHRA and CDR2 YSYEKL. This CDR3 is 20 amino acids long. V shed 0 bases and J 8 bases; nucleotides not matched to a gene: 24. CDR3 residues: CASSQDWADSSSDRMGGYTF. CDR3 DNA sequence: TGCGCCAGCAGCCAAGATTGGGCTGACTCTTCTTCGGACAGGATGGGGGGCTACACCTTC.

The chain recombines TRBV7-4 with TRBJ2-7; D gene ambiguous. With 9 bases removed from V and 3 bases from J, the gap between germline ends came to 18 bases. Germline V lookup: CDR1 SGHVT, CDR2 SQSDAQ. This CDR3 comprises 14 residues. The CDR3 protein is CASQKVEFCYEQYF. DNA for the CDR3: TGTGCCAGTCAGAAAGTTGAGTTTTGCTACGAGCAGTACTTC.

The V call is TRBV6-4, the J call TRBJ2-7, with D perhaps given as TRBD1 or TRBD2 (5 bases each). V lost 7 bases and J lost 3, with 22 bases in between. CDR3 length: 16 residues. Germline CDR1 and CDR2: MRHNA and SNTAGT. As DNA, the CDR3 is TGTGCCAGCAAGGGTTGGTGGGGACCCCCCTGCTACGAGCAGTACTTC. It is translated as CASKGWWGPPCYEQYF.

The chain has TRBV29-1 and TRBJ1-2; possibly TRBD1 for D (5 bases). The CDR3 spans 13 residues. The V end was cut by 6 bases, the J end by 2 bases, with 13 bases between. Germline V gene lookup returns CDR1 SQVTM and CDR2 ANQGSEA. CDR3 region: CSVAGRLNYGYTF. The CDR3 region has the DNA TGCAGCGTCGCGGGACGGCTAAACTATGGCTACACCTTC. The full variable domain, in which reference TRBV29-1 and TRBJ1-2 provide the parts outside the CDR3, is SAVISQKPSRDICQRGTSLTIQCQVDSQVTMMFWYRQQPGQSLTLIATANQGSEATYESGFVIDKFPISRPNLTFSTLTVSNMSPEDSSIYLCSVAGRLNYGYTFGSGTRLTVV.